These T cell receptor beta chains were read from a single sample in a study of blood T cell repertoires in COVID-19. The assay was immunoSEQ multiplex PCR, and TCRdb's table has in-frame clones only and misses some. Of about 300,000 clones in the sample, around 87% were seen once. Source material: peripheral blood. These receptors were obtained from a man in his 70s with acute or convalescent COVID-19. Both conserved end residues are part of each CDR3. Each record gives: D gene, J gene, V gene, clone size, CDR3 protein, CDR3 DNA. D genes are given only for firm matches. Only part of the rows carry a size: once, few, many, or a class if the clone is expanded.

>NA|TRBJ1-2|TRBV4-3|once
CASSQDFHAGNYGYTF
TGCGCCAGCAGCCAAGATTTTCACGCAGGGAACTATGGCTACACCTTC
>TRBD1|TRBJ1-2|TRBV28|NA
CASSLQGAYGYTF
TGTGCCAGCAGCTTACAGGGGGCCTATGGCTACACCTTC
>TRBD2|TRBJ2-7|TRBV7-9|NA
CASSLVGLRDSYEQYF
TGTGCCAGCAGCTTAGTGGGACTAAGGGACTCCTACGAGCAGTACTTC
>NA|TRBJ2-5|TRBV24-1|NA
CATSVGQIQETQYF
TGTGCCACCAGTGTCGGACAGATCCAAGAGACCCAGTACTTC
>NA|TRBJ2-5|TRBV5-1|NA
CASSQTQVQETQYF
TGCGCCAGCAGCCAGACCCAGGTCCAAGAGACCCAGTACTTC
>NA|TRBJ2-7|TRBV7-2|NA
CASSFRTGITYEQYF
TGTGCCAGCAGCTTTAGAACAGGGATCACCTACGAGCAGTACTTC
>TRBD2|TRBJ2-3|TRBV27|few
CASSLFSWGRADTQYF
TGTGCCAGCAGTTTATTTTCTTGGGGGAGGGCAGATACGCAGTATTTT
>TRBD1|TRBJ1-5|TRBV28|NA
CASSFPQGRNQPQHF
TGTGCCAGCAGTTTCCCACAGGGGCGAAATCAGCCCCAGCATTTT
>NA|TRBJ1-4|TRBV28|NA
CASSLGGGFSANEKLFF
TGTGCCAGCAGTTTGGGAGGGGGATTTTCTGCTAATGAAAAACTGTTTTTT
>TRBD1|TRBJ2-1|TRBV5-5|NA
CASSVGQGNYNEQFF
TGTGCCAGCAGCGTGGGACAGGGTAATTACAATGAGCAGTTCTTC
>NA|TRBJ1-5|TRBV6-8|NA
CASSTSRKTGLDRQPQHF
TGTGCCAGCAGTACATCACGGAAGACGGGACTTGATCGCCAGCCCCAGCATTTT
>NA|TRBJ1-5|TRBV28|NA
CASIPGREGQPQHF
TGTGCCAGCATCCCCGGCAGGGAGGGTCAGCCCCAGCATTTT
>NA|TRBJ2-5|TRBV5-1|NA
CASSPSPPETQYF
TGCGCCAGCAGCCCTAGCCCCCCGGAGACCCAGTACTTC
>TRBD1|TRBJ1-1|TRBV5-1|NA
CASSSTTGMNTEAFF
TGCGCCAGCAGCTCCACGACAGGGATGAACACTGAAGCTTTCTTT
>NA|TRBJ2-5|TRBV19|NA
CASSVSVLAETQYF
TGTGCCAGTAGTGTTTCCGTTTTGGCCGAGACCCAGTACTTC
>NA|TRBJ1-2|TRBV5-4|NA
CASSLGEGGYGYTF
TGTGCCAGCAGCCTTGGGGAAGGGGGTTATGGCTACACCTTC
>NA|TRBJ2-7|TRBV18|NA
CASSPQGAGSTYEQYF
TGTGCCAGCTCACCACAGGGGGCGGGATCCACCTACGAGCAGTACTTC
>NA|TRBJ2-1|TRBV3-1/TRBV3-2|NA
CASRLQANNEQFF
TGTGCCAGTCGCCTCCAAGCGAACAATGAGCAGTTCTTC
>NA|TRBJ2-2|TRBV7-2|NA
CASSFPPGELFF
TGTGCCAGCAGCTTCCCTCCCGGGGAGCTGTTTTTT
>TRBD2|TRBJ2-1|TRBV28|NA
CASSLWAGRGRGEQFF
TGTGCCAGCAGTTTATGGGCCGGGAGGGGTAGGGGTGAGCAGTTCTTC
>NA|TRBJ2-5|TRBV21-1|NA
CASSKEFGGRARETQYF
TGTGCCAGCAGCAAAGAATTCGGCGGGAGGGCCAGAGAGACCCAGTACTTC
>NA|TRBJ2-7|TRBV10-3|NA
CATGPLRIEQYF
TGTGCCACAGGTCCCCTCCGCATCGAGCAGTACTTC
>TRBD1|TRBJ2-7|TRBV9|NA
CASSPQAVDRAYEQYF
TGTGCCAGCAGCCCCCAAGCGGTGGACAGGGCCTACGAGCAGTACTTC
>TRBD2|TRBJ2-1|TRBV9|NA
CASSVGGSGDEQFF
TGTGCCAGCAGCGTCGGGGGAAGCGGGGATGAGCAGTTCTTC
>NA|TRBJ1-2|TRBV12-5|NA
CASGLGQTYGYTF
TGTGCTAGTGGTTTGGGACAGACCTATGGCTACACCTTC
>TRBD2|TRBJ2-1|TRBV2|NA
CASSELAGVNEQFF
TGTGCCAGCAGCGAACTAGCGGGAGTGAATGAGCAGTTCTTC
>NA|TRBJ1-5|TRBV2|NA
CASSADRYSNQPQHF
TGTGCCAGCAGCGCAGACAGATATAGCAATCAGCCCCAGCATTTT
>TRBD2|TRBJ2-4|TRBV2|NA
CASSNSGGLAKNIQYF
TGTGCCAGCAGTAATAGCGGGGGGCTAGCCAAAAACATTCAGTACTTC
>TRBD1|TRBJ2-7|TRBV7-2|NA
CASSFSRGREYF
TGTGCCAGCAGCTTTTCGAGGGGGCGCGAGTACTTC
>NA|TRBJ1-4|TRBV19|NA
CASSDRGGEKLFF
TGTGCCAGTAGTGACCGGGGTGGTGAAAAACTGTTTTTT
>NA|TRBJ2-7|TRBV21-1|NA
CASSILGQGAFYEQYF
TGTGCCAGCAGCATCTTGGGACAGGGGGCTTTTTACGAGCAGTACTTC
>TRBD1|TRBJ1-4|TRBV28|NA
CASSVGGFNEKLFF
TGTGCCAGCAGTGTAGGGGGCTTTAATGAAAAACTGTTTTTT
>NA|TRBJ2-3|TRBV28|NA
CASSPPTGNSHRRDTQYF
TGTGCCAGCAGTCCCCCCACAGGCAACTCCCACAGAAGGGATACGCAGTATTTT
>NA|TRBJ2-3|TRBV24-1|NA
CATSGTDFTDTQYF
TGTGCCACTTCCGGGACTGACTTCACAGATACGCAGTATTTT
>NA|TRBJ1-2|TRBV19|NA
CASSNGGGYTF
TGTGCCAGTAGTAACGGTGGTGGCTACACCTTC
>TRBD2|TRBJ2-1|TRBV4-3|NA
CASSQDWAGGSSYNEQFF
TGCGCCAGCAGCCAAGATTGGGCGGGGGGTAGCTCCTACAATGAGCAGTTCTTC
>TRBD2|TRBJ2-7|TRBV18|once
CASSPFGASGGYEQYF
TGTGCCAGCTCACCATTTGGAGCTAGCGGGGGCTACGAGCAGTACTTC
>NA|TRBJ2-2|TRBV7-2|NA
CASSLDAGDTGELFF
TGTGCCAGCAGCTTAGACGCCGGGGACACCGGGGAGCTGTTTTTT
>NA|TRBJ1-5|TRBV6-2/TRBV6-3|NA
CASSHTSWTSGAYSNQPQHF
TGTGCCAGCAGTCACACCTCTTGGACATCCGGCGCTTATAGCAATCAGCCCCAGCATTTT
>TRBD1|TRBJ1-5|TRBV9|NA
CASSPGGQGNQPQHF
TGTGCCAGCTCCCCCGGAGGACAGGGCAATCAGCCCCAGCATTTT
>TRBD2|TRBJ2-1|TRBV9|NA
CASSPTSGGAANEQFF
TGTGCCAGCAGCCCCACTAGCGGGGGGGCCGCCAATGAGCAGTTCTTC
>TRBD1|TRBJ1-1|TRBV5-1|NA
CASSRRSTGGWNTEAFF
TGCGCCAGCAGCCGAAGGTCGACAGGGGGGTGGAACACTGAAGCTTTCTTT
>NA|TRBJ2-7|TRBV5-1|NA
CASNLQGTYEQYF
TGCGCCAGCAATCTTCAGGGGACCTACGAGCAGTACTTC